Listed here are 29 T cell receptor beta chains from one sample, sequenced in a study of shared clonotypes between healthy human individuals (dated by TCRdb to 2019 to 2021). Receptor libraries were prepared by the immunoSEQ multiplex PCR assay. TCRdb mirrors the immuneACCESS table, restricted to in-frame sequences. Some clones are absent from its copies; in checked studies, under half trace to an unresolved V gene, and the reason for the others is unknown. This sample comprises about 1 million clones, about 75% of them detected only once. Approximately 1.3% of the sample is taken by the ten largest. The specimen was memory CD4+ T cells sorted from blood. The cell subset or site label here, explained by the study, means: CD45RA-negative fraction. These receptors were obtained from a man between 18 and 35 years old in good health.

V gene TRBV11-2 combines with J gene TRBJ1-2, with D maybe TRBD1 (5 bases). This CDR3 is built from 13 residues. Trimming removed 5 bases at V and 8 bases at J, with 15 bases between. In germline, CDR1 is SGHAT, CDR2 FQNNGV. In DNA form, the CDR3 reads TGTGCCAGCAGCCCCCAGGGTGTTGAGGGCTACACCTTC. Translating it yields CASSPQGVEGYTF. The full variable domain, completed using reference TRBV11-2 and TRBJ1-2, is EAGVAQSPRYKIIEKRQSVAFWCNPISGHATLYWYQQILGQGPKLLIQFQNNGVVDDSQLPKDRFSAERLKGVDSTLKIQPAKLEDSAVYLCASSPQGVEGYTFGSGTRLTVV.

This clone was seen only once. The chain joins TRBV7-6 to TRBJ2-4, with a weak D call TRBD2 (5 bases). CDR3 size: 14 residues. V lost 2 bases and J lost 8, with 13 bases in between. Germline assignment: CDR1 SGHVS and CDR2 FNYEAQ. CDR3 residues: CASSLYGVGDIQYF. For the CDR3, the DNA is TGTGCCAGCAGCTTATACGGGGTTGGAGACATTCAGTACTTC.

A few counts support this clone. V gene TRBV19 combines with J gene TRBJ2-7; TRBD1 is a possible D gene (6 bases). This CDR3 is 13 amino acids long. Trimming removed 3 bases from V and 5 bases from J, with 11 bases in between. CDR1 and CDR2 from the germline V gene are LNHDA and SQIVND (reference sequence). CDR3 coding DNA: TGTGCCAGTAGTATGAAACAGGGTGACGAGCAGTACTTC. It is translated as CASSMKQGDEQYF.

In its sample, this clone was seen a few times. The chain employs TRBV15 and TRBJ1-2; no clear D. V was pared by 0 bases and J by 8 bases, with 16 bases between. Per the germline V gene, CDR1 is LNHNV and CDR2 is YYDKDF (reference sequence). This CDR3 contains 15 residues. For the CDR3, the DNA is TGTGCCACCAGCAGAGATATCGCGGGAGGAGGCGGCTACACCTTC. It yields the protein CATSRDIAGGGGYTF. Looking up the rest from reference TRBV15 and TRBJ1-2 gives the full variable domain: DAMVIQNPRYQVTQFGKPVTLSCSQTLNHNVMYWYQQKSSQAPKLLFHYYDKDFNNEADTPDNFQSRRPNTSFCFLDIRSPGLGDTAMYLCATSRDIAGGGGYTFGSGTRLTVV.

The rearrangement links TRBV18 to TRBJ1-2; the D gene is possibly TRBD1 (6 bases). V was pared by 3 bases and J by 7 bases, with 15 bases between. The CDR3 extends over 14 amino acids. Looked up from germline, CDR1 is KGHSH and CDR2 is LQKENI. The CDR3 nucleotides read TGTGCCAGCTCACCCTATCAGGACAGCCCTGGCTACACCTTC. Encoded protein: CASSPYQDSPGYTF.

In its sample, this clone was seen once. This chain connects TRBV28 to TRBJ1-2; D unclear. Trimming stripped 2 bases from V and 0 bases from J, with 10 bases between. CDR1 is MDHEN and CDR2 is SYDVKM in the germline V gene. The CDR3 is made up of 15 amino acids. The CDR3 is CASSLSAGANYGYTF. DNA for the CDR3: TGTGCCAGCAGTTTAAGTGCAGGCGCTAACTATGGCTACACCTTC.

The sample holds one count of this clone. The genes are TRBV28 and TRBJ1-2; D remains unclear. This CDR3 has 14 amino acids. From germline, CDR1 is MDHEN and CDR2 SYDVKM. The V gene lost 6 bases and the J gene lost 4 bases, with 15 bases spanning the gap. The CDR3 protein is CASSPPVVTYGYTF. The CDR3 DNA sequence: TGTGCCAGCAGCCCTCCCGTAGTGACCTATGGCTACACCTTC.

This clone was recorded a few times. This rearrangement joins TRBV5-1 to TRBJ2-1; 9 nucleotides agree with TRBD2. This CDR3 region has 16 residues. With V trimmed by 2 bases and J by 0 bases, 3 bases remained unmatched. Germline CDR1 and CDR2: SGHRS and YFSETQ. The CDR3 loop is CASSFTAGGSYNEQFF. CDR3 bases: TGCGCCAGCAGCTTCACAGCGGGAGGCTCCTACAATGAGCAGTTCTTC.

This clone has just a few counts. The V gene is TRBV2, the J gene TRBJ2-3, with D tentatively TRBD2 (5 bases). Trimming shortened V by 3 bases and J by 0 bases, and 10 bases separated the two germline ends. Germline values: CDR1 SNHLY, CDR2 FYNNEI. CDR3 length: 15 amino acids. In DNA form, the CDR3 reads TGTGCCAGCAGTGATGGGAGTCCTAGCACAGATACGCAGTATTTT. It codes for CASSDGSPSTDTQYF.

The rearrangement links TRBV6-5 to TRBJ2-3; D ambiguous. Looked up from germline, CDR1 is MNHEY and CDR2 is SVGAGI. The germline V and J ends were trimmed by 2 bases and 9 bases, with 12 bases remaining between them. The CDR3 spans 13 residues. The CDR3 is CASSYPDVSTQYF. The CDR3 DNA reads as TGTGCCAGCAGTTACCCGGACGTCTCCACGCAGTATTTT.

The chain recombines TRBV28 with TRBJ2-7, with 8 bases matching TRBD2. Trimming removed 7 bases from V and 2 bases from J; junction bases left unmatched: 4. The CDR3 runs to 13 residues. Germline lookup yields CDR1 MDHEN and CDR2 SYDVKM. CDR3 nucleotides: TGTGCCAGCAACTCAGCGGGAGCCTACGAGCAGTACTTC. Residues: CASNSAGAYEQYF. Based on the CDR3 plus reference TRBV28 and TRBJ2-7, the full variable domain is DVKVTQSSRYLVKRTGEKVFLECVQDMDHENMFWYRQDPGLGLRLIYFSYDVKMKEKGDIPEGYSVSREKKERFSLILESASTNQTSMYLCASNSAGAYEQYFGPGTRLTVT.

The chain carries TRBV5-8 and TRBJ2-1; D ambiguous. The germline V gene encodes CDR1 SGHTS and CDR2 YDEGEE. This CDR3 is built from 13 residues. V was cut by 4 bases and J by 4 bases, with 9 bases left in between. For the CDR3, the DNA is TGTGCCAGCAGCGCTCGTTGGTACAATGAGCAGTTCTTC. Its protein product is CASSARWYNEQFF.

The chain couples TRBV9 to TRBJ2-3; D unclear. Germline V gene sequence: CDR1 SGDLS, CDR2 YYNGEE. The germline V and J ends were trimmed by 3 bases and 6 bases, with 11 bases remaining between them. The length of the CDR3 is 13 residues. DNA for the CDR3: TGTGCCAGCAGCGCCTCCCTGTCGGATACGCAGTATTTT. Residues: CASSASLSDTQYF.

The V gene is TRBV27, the J gene TRBJ1-1; 9 bases agree with TRBD1. The CDR3 has 14 residues. The junction had 9 bases not matched to a gene; V was cut back by 6 bases and J by 7 bases. Per germline, CDR1 MNHEY and CDR2 SMNVEV (reference sequence). This CDR3 is CASRERTGEVEAFF. The CDR3 coding sequence is TGTGCCAGCAGGGAACGGACAGGGGAGGTTGAAGCTTTCTTT.

The J gene is TRBJ2-1, the V gene TRBV7-2; D remains ambiguous. The CDR3 has 12 residues. The V end lost 1 base, the J end lost 15 bases, and 13 bases lay between the germline ends. CDR1 is SGHTA, CDR2 FQGNSA, per germline. CDR3 bases: TGTGCCAGCAGCTTAGAACTCCGACACCCGTTCTTC. As protein: CASSLELRHPFF.

The genes are TRBV28 and TRBJ2-2; 10 positions match TRBD2. The V gene end was trimmed by 4 bases and the J gene end by 4 bases; junction bases not matched to a gene: 3. CDR3 length equals 15 residues. Per germline, CDR1 MDHEN and CDR2 SYDVKM. CDR3 nucleotides: TGTGCCAGCAGTTCGTTAGCGGGGGGCACCGGGGAGCTGTTTTTT. As protein: CASSSLAGGTGELFF.

This chain connects TRBV25-1 to TRBJ1-6, with TRBD1 as a possible D gene (6 bases). Germline CDR1 MGHDK, CDR2 SYGVNS. This CDR3 is built from 16 residues. The V end was cut by 2 bases, the J end by 8 bases, with 16 bases between. Here the CDR3 DNA reads TGTGCCAGCAGTGAAGACGTAGGGGGGGGGCATTCACCCCTCCACTTT. Translation gives CASSEDVGGGHSPLHF.

Details on this clone: Other DNA sequences from this sample encode an identical CDR3 as well. The rearrangement joins TRBV9 to TRBJ1-2; D is ambiguous. Germline CDR1 SGDLS, CDR2 YYNGEE. Trimming pared 0 bases from V and 6 bases from J, leaving 9 bases between. This CDR3 comprises 13 residues. CDR3 sequence (DNA): TGTGCCAGCAGCGTAGGGGGAAAAAATGGCTACACCTTC. Translation gives CASSVGGKNGYTF.

The chain uses TRBV7-2 and TRBJ1-2, with unresolved D. Germline-derived CDR1 and CDR2 are SGHTA and FQGNSA. The CDR3 is 14 residues long. The ends were cut back, 6 bases at V and 0 bases at J, with 11 bases in the middle. The CDR3 DNA reads TGTGCCAGCAGTCAACAGAGAGCTAACTATGGCTACACCTTC. Encoded protein: CASSQQRANYGYTF.

The gene calls are TRBV19 and TRBJ1-2, with 7 bases that match TRBD1. Germline V lookup: CDR1 LNHDA, CDR2 SQIVND (reference sequence). V trimming: 7 bases; J trimming: 0 bases; junction bases outside the gene matches: 14. This CDR3 region has 17 residues. CDR3 in DNA: TGTGCCAGTACCTTCGGGACAGTCTCTTTTTCTAACTATGGCTACACCTTC. This translates into CASTFGTVSFSNYGYTF.

The chain employs TRBV6-5 and TRBJ2-3; 8 bases fit TRBD1. The CDR3 loop spans 15 amino acids. Germline lookup yields CDR1 MNHEY and CDR2 SVGAGI. Losses at the gene ends were 6 bases for V and 4 bases for J; bases not matched to a gene: 9. Here the CDR3 DNA reads TGTGCCAGCAGGTCGACAGGGGTGATGGCAGATACGCAGTATTTT. It specifies CASRSTGVMADTQYF.

This clone occurred a few times. In nucleotides, the CDR3 is TGCGCCAGCAGCTTGCAGGGGATGGAGGGAGAGACCCAGTACTTC. Translation: CASSLQGMEGETQYF. This chain links TRBV5-1 with TRBJ2-5; D is possibly TRBD1 or TRBD2 (6 bases each). Germline V lookup: CDR1 SGHRS, CDR2 YFSETQ. V gave up 1 base and J gave up 4 bases, with 14 bases separating them. The CDR3 is made up of 15 amino acids.

The rearrangement joins TRBV6-1 to TRBJ1-1; D call uncertain. The germline CDR1 and CDR2 sequences are MNHNS and SASEGT. There are 13 residues in the CDR3. Trimming took 0 bases from V and 8 from J, leaving 10 bases between them. The DNA of the CDR3 is TGTGCCAGCAGTGAAGCTTCCAGACTGGAAGCTTTCTTT. It translates to CASSEASRLEAFF.

This chain's CDR3 is CASSQGLETQYF. In nucleotides, the CDR3 is TGTGCCAGCTCACAGGGTTTGGAGACCCAGTACTTC. V gene TRBV6-5 combines with J gene TRBJ2-5; a weak D match, TRBD1 (6 bases). Trimming shortened V by 8 bases and J by 5 bases, and 12 bases separated the two germline ends. The CDR3 loop spans 12 amino acids. Germline CDR1 is MNHEY and CDR2 is SVGAGI.

Concerning this clone: Other DNA sequences within the sample encode an identical CDR3. The rearrangement joins TRBV6-5 to TRBJ1-6, with a possible D match to TRBD1 (5 bases). CDR1 MNHEY and CDR2 SVGAGI come from the germline V gene. Deletions cut 3 bases from V and 9 bases from J, with 6 bases between. The CDR3 consists of 12 residues. The DNA of the CDR3 is TGTGCCAGCAGTTATAGGGGTTCACCCCTCCACTTT. This gives the protein CASSYRGSPLHF.

The V gene is TRBV5-5, the J gene TRBJ2-3, with TRBD1 identical over 12 bases. V lost 4 bases and J lost 7; bases outside the gene matches: 7. The CDR3 has 15 residues. CDR1 and CDR2 from the germline V gene are SGHKS and YYEKEE (reference sequence). DNA for the CDR3: TGTGCCAGCAGCAATCCGGGACAGGGGGCAAATACGCAGTATTTT. This gives the protein CASSNPGQGANTQYF.

This clone has a single count. The chain uses TRBV2 and TRBJ2-5; D call uncertain. Trimming cost V 7 bases and J 2 bases, with 14 bases left between them. This CDR3 comprises 14 residues. Germline-derived CDR1 and CDR2 are SNHLY and FYNNEI. As DNA, the CDR3 is TGTGCCAGCACCTTTGGCCGATTACAAGAGACCCAGTACTTC. Amino acid sequence: CASTFGRLQETQYF.

The V call is TRBV6-6, the J call TRBJ1-2, with no clear D. The CDR3 runs to 13 residues. The V gene's germline CDR1 is MNHNY and CDR2 SVGAGI (reference sequence). V lost 6 bases and J lost 0, with 8 bases in between. In nucleotides, the CDR3 is TGTGCCAGCAGCCAAATCACTAACTATGGCTACACCTTC. Its protein is CASSQITNYGYTF.

The chain joins TRBV6-6 to TRBJ1-5, with D perhaps TRBD1 (6 bases). The V end was cut by 7 bases, the J end by 7 bases, with 17 bases between. This CDR3 contains 14 residues. Germline CDR1 and CDR2: MNHNY and SVGAGI (reference sequence). CDR3 amino acids: CASTIAGVGQPQHF. The CDR3 nucleotides are TGTGCCAGCACTATAGCAGGGGTGGGACAGCCCCAGCATTTT.